The 10 T cell receptor beta chains below were found in one sample sequenced in a study of CD8+ T cells in alopecia areata. The treatment here: oral pan-JAK inhibitor, 5-10 mg twice daily. Isolated RNA was reverse transcribed into cDNA used as the sequencing template. Sequenced by immunoSEQ multiplex PCR; TCRdb stores in-frame clones only, minus some. The profile shows fewer than 150,000 clones, roughly four fifths of them singletons. The starting material was CD8+ T cells sorted from blood, obtained at week 4, from a patient treated with tofacitinib. These receptors originate from a human donor with alopecia areata.

This clone has just a few counts. The CDR3, as DNA: TGTGCTAGTGGCCCTACTAGCGGGGGCATCTATTCCCATGAGCAGTTCTTC. It codes for CASGPTSGGIYSHEQFF. The chain employs TRBV12-5 and TRBJ2-1, with 11 positions matching TRBD2. The CDR3 is 17 residues long. Germline values: CDR1 LGHNT, CDR2 FRNRAP. J gave up 8 bases and V 6 bases, and 15 bases lay outside the gene matches. The full variable domain, rest sourced from reference TRBV12-5 and TRBJ2-1, is DARVTQTPRHKVTEMGQEVTMRCQPILGHNTVFWYRQTMMQGLELLAYFRNRAPLDDSGMPKDRFSAEMPDATLATLKIQPSEPRDSAVYFCASGPTSGGIYSHEQFFGPGTRLTVL.

The chain joins TRBV29-1 to TRBJ1-2, with a weak D call TRBD1 (5 bases). The V end was cut by 6 bases, the J end by 7 bases, with 18 bases between. This CDR3 spans 13 amino acids. Germline CDR1 SQVTM, CDR2 ANQGSEA. The CDR3 region has the DNA TGCAGCGTGCCCGGGGCAGGGAGCGGTGGCTACACCTTC. It codes for CSVPGAGSGGYTF.

The chain recombines TRBV29-1 with TRBJ2-2; maybe TRBD1 (5 bases). The germline CDR1 and CDR2 sequences are SQVTM and ANQGSEA. The CDR3 extends over 14 amino acids. V shed 6 bases and J shed 1 base, with 12 bases lying between them. CDR3 protein: CSVPSTENTGELFF. The CDR3 DNA is TGCAGCGTCCCCTCGACAGAGAACACCGGGGAGCTGTTTTTT.

This chain connects TRBV7-9 to TRBJ2-1; D not resolved. CDR3 length equals 13 residues. V was cut by 6 bases and J by 4 bases, with 10 bases left in between. CDR1 and CDR2 (germline): SEHNR, FQNEAQ (reference sequence). The CDR3, as DNA: TGTGCCAGCAGGCCCGACTCTTACAATGAGCAGTTCTTC. This encodes CASRPDSYNEQFF.

This clone has a single count. The chain employs TRBV11-3 and TRBJ2-1; TRBD2 matches 9 bases. The CDR3 spans 17 residues. Unmatched junction bases numbered 11, after V lost 4 bases and J lost 4 bases. Germline assignment: CDR1 SGHNT and CDR2 YENEEA. The CDR3 sequence: CASSSRGWRGGYNEQFF. In DNA form, the CDR3 reads TGTGCCAGCAGCTCCCGGGGTTGGCGGGGGGGATACAATGAGCAGTTCTTC.

The chain uses TRBV29-1 and TRBJ2-1, with a tentative D call TRBD2 (6 bases). Germline V gives CDR1 SQVTM, CDR2 ANQGSEA. The V gene lost 1 base and the J gene lost 3 bases, with 16 bases spanning the gap. The CDR3 is made up of 16 amino acids. The CDR3 coding sequence is TGCAGCGTTGAAGGGGGCATGGCGGGGCACTACAATGAGCAGTTCTTC. It translates to CSVEGGMAGHYNEQFF.

The chain joins TRBV5-6 to TRBJ2-1; perhaps TRBD1 as D (5 bases). Germline CDR1 SGHDT, CDR2 YYEEEE. The CDR3 is made up of 15 amino acids. V was cut by 2 bases and J by 16 bases, with 25 bases left in between. CDR3 DNA sequence: TGTGCCAGCAGCTTAGACAGACGAAACGACTTCCCCCAATTCTTC. Its protein product is CASSLDRRNDFPQFF.

The chain employs TRBV7-9 and TRBJ2-7; perhaps TRBD1 as D (5 bases). Germline CDR1 reads SEHNR; CDR2 reads FQNEAQ (reference sequence). Trimming cost V 5 bases and J 6 bases, with 11 bases left between them. The CDR3 is 12 amino acids. CDR3 bases: TGTGCCAGCAGCCACAGACAGACCGAGCAGTACTTC. It yields the protein CASSHRQTEQYF.

CDR3 in amino acids: CSVVTYEQYF. In nucleotides, the CDR3 is TGCAGCGTTGTGACTTACGAGCAGTACTTC. The chain recombines TRBV29-1 with TRBJ2-7; D is unresolved. The length of the CDR3 is 10 residues. Trimming removed 4 bases at V and 4 bases at J, with 5 bases between. CDR1 is SQVTM, CDR2 ANQGSEA, per germline.

The chain joins TRBV29-1 to TRBJ2-5, with D possibly being TRBD1 (6 bases). The CDR3 contains 15 residues. The V and J ends lost 1 base and 0 bases respectively, with 12 bases between them. Germline CDR1 is SQVTM and CDR2 is ANQGSEA. For the CDR3, the DNA is TGCAGCGTTGAAGGCAGGGGTTGGTACCAAGAGACCCAGTACTTC. Its protein product is CSVEGRGWYQETQYF.